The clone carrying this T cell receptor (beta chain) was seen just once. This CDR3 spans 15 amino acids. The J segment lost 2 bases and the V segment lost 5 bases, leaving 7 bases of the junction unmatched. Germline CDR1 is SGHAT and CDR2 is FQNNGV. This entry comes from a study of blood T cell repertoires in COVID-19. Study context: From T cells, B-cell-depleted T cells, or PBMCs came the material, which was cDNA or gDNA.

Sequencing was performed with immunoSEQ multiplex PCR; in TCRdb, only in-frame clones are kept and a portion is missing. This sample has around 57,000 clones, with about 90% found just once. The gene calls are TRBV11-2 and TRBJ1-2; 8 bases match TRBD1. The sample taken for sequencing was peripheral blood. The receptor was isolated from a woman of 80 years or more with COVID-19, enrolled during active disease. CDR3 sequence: CASSPRTGSNYGYTF. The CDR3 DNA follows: TGTGCCAGCAGCCCTAGGACAGGGTCGAACTATGGCTACACCTTC.